The entry below describes one T cell receptor (beta chain). Its antigen is as yet unknown. The method was immunoSEQ multiplex PCR; TCRdb's version includes in-frame clones alone and lacks a portion of them. The table has 20,000 to 25,000 clones, roughly 78% seen once; the top ten hold approximately 8.5%. Germline lookup yields CDR1 SQVTM and CDR2 ANQGSEA. Deletions cut 0 bases from V and 0 bases from J, with 12 bases between. This CDR3 contains 15 residues. Within the ViraFEST assay, antigen-specific CD4+ T cells underwent expansion with viral peptide pools prior to sequencing. CD4+ T cells were isolated after nine to ten days of culture. Prior SARS-CoV-2 infection was absent in the vaccine recipients, as shown by negative nucleocapsid antibodies. Cultures used a few million PBMC per well, approximately 9.5 IU/ml IL-2 and about 10 ug/ml peptides. On day 3 and again on day 7, half the medium was replaced with IL-2 medium.

This record belongs to a study of vaccination effects on CD4 cells after COVID-19. Study-wide background: The vaccine given was either BNT162b2 or mRNA-1273, in two doses.

This chain uses TRBV29-1 with TRBJ2-7; D uncertain. The sample consisted of CD4+ T cells from PBMCs cultured with HCoV-NL63 spike peptides, taken before COVID-19 vaccination. The receptor was isolated from a human donor who received a COVID-19 vaccine. The CDR3 protein is CSVEESGRSSYEQYF. In DNA form, the CDR3 reads TGCAGCGTTGAAGAGTCGGGTCGCAGCTCCTACGAGCAGTACTTC.